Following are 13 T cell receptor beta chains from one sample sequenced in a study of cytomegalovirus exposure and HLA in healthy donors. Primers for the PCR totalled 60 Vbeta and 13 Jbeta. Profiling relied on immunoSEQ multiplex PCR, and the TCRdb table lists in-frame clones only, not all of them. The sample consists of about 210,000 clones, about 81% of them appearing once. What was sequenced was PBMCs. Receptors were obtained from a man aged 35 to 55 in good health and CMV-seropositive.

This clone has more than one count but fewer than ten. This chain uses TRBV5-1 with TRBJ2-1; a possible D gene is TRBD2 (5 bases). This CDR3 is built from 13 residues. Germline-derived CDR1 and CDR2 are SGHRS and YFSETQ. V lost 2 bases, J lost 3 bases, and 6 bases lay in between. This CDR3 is CASSFGLYNEQFF. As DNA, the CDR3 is TGCGCCAGCAGCTTTGGACTCTACAATGAGCAGTTCTTC.

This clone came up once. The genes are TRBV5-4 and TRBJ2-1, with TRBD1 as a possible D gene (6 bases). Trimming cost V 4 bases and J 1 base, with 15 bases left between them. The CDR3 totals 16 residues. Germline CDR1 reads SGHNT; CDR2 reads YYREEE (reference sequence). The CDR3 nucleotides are TGTGCCAGCAGCCCAACGACGAGGGGGTCCTACAATGAGCAGTTCTTC. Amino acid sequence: CASSPTTRGSYNEQFF.

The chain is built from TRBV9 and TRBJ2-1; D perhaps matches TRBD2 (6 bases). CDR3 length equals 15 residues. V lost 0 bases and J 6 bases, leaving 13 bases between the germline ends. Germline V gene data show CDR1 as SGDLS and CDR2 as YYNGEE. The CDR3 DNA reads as TGTGCCAGCAGCGTAGCAATAGCGGTGGTCAATGAGCAGTTCTTC. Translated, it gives CASSVAIAVVNEQFF.

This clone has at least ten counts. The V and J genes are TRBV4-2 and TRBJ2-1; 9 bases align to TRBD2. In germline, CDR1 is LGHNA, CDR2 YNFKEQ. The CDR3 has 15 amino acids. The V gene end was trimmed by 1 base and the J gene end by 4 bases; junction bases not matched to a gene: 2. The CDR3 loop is CASSQGLADYNEQFF. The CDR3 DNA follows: TGTGCCAGCAGCCAAGGACTAGCGGATTACAATGAGCAGTTCTTC.

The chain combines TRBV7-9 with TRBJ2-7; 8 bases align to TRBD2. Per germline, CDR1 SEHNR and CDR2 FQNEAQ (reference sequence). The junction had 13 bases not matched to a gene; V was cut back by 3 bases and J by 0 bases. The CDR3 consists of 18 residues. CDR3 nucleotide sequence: TGTGCCAGCAGCTTCTTATTGGGTGGTAGCGGGAACTCCTACGAGCAGTACGTC. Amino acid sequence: CASSFLLGGSGNSYEQYV.

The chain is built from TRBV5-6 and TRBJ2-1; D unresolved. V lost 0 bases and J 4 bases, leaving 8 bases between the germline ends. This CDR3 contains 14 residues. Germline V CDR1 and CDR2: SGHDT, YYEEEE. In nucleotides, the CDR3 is TGTGCCAGCAGCTTGGGCCCCACTTACAATGAGCAGTTCTTC. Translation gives CASSLGPTYNEQFF.

This CDR3 reads CASRKGPGQGNTGELFF. CDR3 coding DNA: TGCGCCAGCAGAAAGGGTCCGGGACAGGGGAACACCGGGGAGCTGTTTTTT. This chain uses TRBV5-1 with TRBJ2-2; 9 bases align to TRBD1. The CDR3 has 17 residues. The germline V gene encodes CDR1 SGHRS and CDR2 YFSETQ. After removal of 5 bases from V and 1 base from J, the junction contained 9 bases not matched to a gene.

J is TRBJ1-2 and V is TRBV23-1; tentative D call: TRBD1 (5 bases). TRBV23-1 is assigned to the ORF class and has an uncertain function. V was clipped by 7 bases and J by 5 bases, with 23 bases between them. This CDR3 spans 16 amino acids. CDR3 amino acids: CASTQSPSSGGYGYTF. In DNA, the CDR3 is TGCGCCAGCACCCAATCCCCTTCCTCGGGGGGGTATGGCTACACCTTC.

Here the CDR3 reads CASSQEGLRETQYF. The CDR3, as DNA: TGCGCCAGCAGCCAAGAGGGCCTCAGAGAGACCCAGTACTTC. The chain recombines TRBV4-1 with TRBJ2-5; D gene ambiguous. With 0 bases removed from V and 4 bases from J, the gap between germline ends came to 9 bases. The CDR3 loop spans 14 amino acids. Germline lookup yields CDR1 MGHRA and CDR2 YSYEKL.

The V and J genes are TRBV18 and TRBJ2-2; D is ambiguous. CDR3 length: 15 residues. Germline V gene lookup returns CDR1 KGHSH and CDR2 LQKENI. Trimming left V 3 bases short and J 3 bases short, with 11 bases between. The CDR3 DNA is TGTGCCAGCTCACCTTTAGCAAGCGACACCGGGGAGCTGTTTTTT. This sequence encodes CASSPLASDTGELFF.

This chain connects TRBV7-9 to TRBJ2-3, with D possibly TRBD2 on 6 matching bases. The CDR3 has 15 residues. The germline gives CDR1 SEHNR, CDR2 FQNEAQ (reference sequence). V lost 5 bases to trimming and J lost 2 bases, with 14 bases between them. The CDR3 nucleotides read TGTGCCAGCAGCCTATTCCGGGACTCCACAGATACGCAGTATTTT. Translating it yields CASSLFRDSTDTQYF.

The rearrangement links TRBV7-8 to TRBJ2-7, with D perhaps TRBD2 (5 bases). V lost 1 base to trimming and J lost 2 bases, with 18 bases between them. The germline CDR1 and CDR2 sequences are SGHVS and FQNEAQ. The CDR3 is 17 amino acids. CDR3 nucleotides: TGTGCCAGCAGCTTAGGGGCTGGGAGATTGCGCGCCTACGAGCAGTACGTC. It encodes CASSLGAGRLRAYEQYV.

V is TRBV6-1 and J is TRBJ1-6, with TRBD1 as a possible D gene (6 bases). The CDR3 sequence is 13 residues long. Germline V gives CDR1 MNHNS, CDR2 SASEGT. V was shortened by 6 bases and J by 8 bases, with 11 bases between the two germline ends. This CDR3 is CASRDSGYSPLHF. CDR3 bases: TGTGCCAGCAGGGACAGTGGTTATTCACCCCTCCACTTT.